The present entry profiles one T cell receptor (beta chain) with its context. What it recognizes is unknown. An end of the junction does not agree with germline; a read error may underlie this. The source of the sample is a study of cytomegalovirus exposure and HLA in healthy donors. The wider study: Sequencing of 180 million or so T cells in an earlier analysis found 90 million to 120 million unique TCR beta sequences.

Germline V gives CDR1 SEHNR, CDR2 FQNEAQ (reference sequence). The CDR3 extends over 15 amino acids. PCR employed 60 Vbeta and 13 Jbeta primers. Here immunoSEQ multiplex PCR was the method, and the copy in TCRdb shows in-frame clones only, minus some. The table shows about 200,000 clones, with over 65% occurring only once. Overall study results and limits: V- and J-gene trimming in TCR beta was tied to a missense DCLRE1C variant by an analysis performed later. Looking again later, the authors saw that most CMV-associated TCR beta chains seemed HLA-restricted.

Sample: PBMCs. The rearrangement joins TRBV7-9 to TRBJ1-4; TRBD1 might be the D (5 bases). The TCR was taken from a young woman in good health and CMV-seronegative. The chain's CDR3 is CSSSLEPGHLEKLFF. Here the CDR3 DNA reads TGTTCCAGCAGCTTAGAGCCCGGACACCTTGAAAAACTGTTTTTT.